This TCR beta chain was found in a study of T cell responses to AZD1222 COVID-19 vaccine. General study findings and limits: Unmutated variant regions reportedly attract nearly half of all spike-specific TCRs. Spike-specific TCR breadth and depth both grew after two AZD1222 doses. Donors in the cohort were predominantly white British and more often female, and clonal diversity was possibly underestimated. At study baseline, merely roughly 6 AZD1222 recipients were seropositive.

Remarks on this clone: Its antigen is unidentified.

Clones were sequenced by immunoSEQ multiplex PCR, and TCRdb holds only the in-frame ones, with some missing. The table has 200,000 or so clones, about 92% seen once. CDR1 SNHLY and CDR2 FYNNEI come from the germline V gene. With 6 bases removed from V and 0 bases from J, the gap between germline ends came to 15 bases. There are 15 residues in the CDR3. V gene TRBV2 combines with J gene TRBJ2-7; tentatively, D is TRBD2 (7 bases). The sequence derives from an adult in good health. The sequences come from peripheral blood, collected on day 0 of MenACWY control vaccination. The CDR3 is CASRGGQGSSYEQYF. The CDR3 DNA is TGTGCCAGCAGGGGGGGGCAGGGGAGCTCCTACGAGCAGTACTTC.